This paragraph reports one T cell receptor beta chain. The antigen is undetermined. The data belong to a study of T cell responses to AZD1222 COVID-19 vaccine. Study observations and caveats: Donors were chiefly white British, with a greater number of females, and clonal diversity was perhaps underestimated.

V dropped 3 bases and J dropped 3 bases, with 12 bases sitting between them. Germline values: CDR1 KGHSH, CDR2 LQKENI. The CDR3 runs 15 residues. Method: immunoSEQ multiplex PCR; TCRdb's copy keeps in-frame clones and lacks some. The data show some 120,000 clones, with approximately 93% seen just once and approximately 3% held by the top ten. Sequencing used peripheral blood, obtained on day 0 of AZD1222 vaccination. This sequence originates from an adult in good health. This chain joins TRBV18 and TRBJ1-3; TRBD1 is a possible D gene (6 bases). The DNA of the CDR3 is TGTGCCAGCTCACCTGTACAGGGTTTTGGAAACACCATATATTTT. Its protein is CASSPVQGFGNTIYF.